The clone carrying this T cell receptor beta chain occurred a few times. Antigen specificity is unknown. CDR1 SGHTA and CDR2 FQGNSA come from the germline V gene. V was clipped by 1 base and J by 0 bases, with 10 bases between them. This CDR3 region has 15 residues. TCRdb's copy holds only in-frame clones and misses some; the assay was immunoSEQ multiplex PCR. The table lists over 45,000 clones, approximately 89% of them singletons. This specimen comes from a study of T cell responses to AZD1222 COVID-19 vaccine. Findings and caveats of the study: In all cases, repertoires were sampled only after the peak T cell response. Spike-specific TCR breadth and depth were elevated following two AZD1222 doses.

The V gene is TRBV7-2, the J gene TRBJ2-7; TRBD1 is a possible D gene (5 bases). This material consisted of peripheral blood, taken 28 days after the second AZD1222 dose. This clonotype originated in an adult who received the AZD1222 COVID-19 vaccine. Here the CDR3 DNA reads TGTGCCAGCAGCTTAGTCCCGGACACCTCCTACGAGCAGTACTTC. Translating gives CASSLVPDTSYEQYF.